This T cell receptor (beta chain) was sequenced during a study of graft-versus-host responses after intestinal transplantation. Turning to the study itself: Each patient got anti-thymocyte globulin induction, then tacrolimus and steroids for roughly 3 years. Regarding the study as a whole: Detected in recipient marrow were GvH clones, some of which were first observed in ileum or blood. Graft-donor T cell macrochimerism in patients accompanied high graft-versus-host to host-versus-graft clonal ratios in allografts.

Profiled with immunoSEQ multiplex PCR; TCRdb holds only in-frame clones, not every one. This table holds around 130,000 clones, more than 80% found once. This clone showed up just a few times. Its antigen is undetermined. Germline assignment: CDR1 SEHNR and CDR2 FQNEAQ (reference sequence). This CDR3 region has 13 residues. V lost 3 bases, J lost 8 bases, and 8 bases lay in between. V usage is TRBV7-9 and J usage is TRBJ1-6; the D gene is possibly TRBD1 (5 bases). The material sequenced was unstimulated CD4+ T cells sorted from spleen or lymph node cells, taken before intestinal transplant. The sequence was obtained from a human donor who received an intestinal transplant. CDR3 protein: CASSLGLDSPLHF. CDR3 nucleotide sequence: TGTGCCAGCAGCTTGGGACTAGATTCACCCCTCCACTTT.